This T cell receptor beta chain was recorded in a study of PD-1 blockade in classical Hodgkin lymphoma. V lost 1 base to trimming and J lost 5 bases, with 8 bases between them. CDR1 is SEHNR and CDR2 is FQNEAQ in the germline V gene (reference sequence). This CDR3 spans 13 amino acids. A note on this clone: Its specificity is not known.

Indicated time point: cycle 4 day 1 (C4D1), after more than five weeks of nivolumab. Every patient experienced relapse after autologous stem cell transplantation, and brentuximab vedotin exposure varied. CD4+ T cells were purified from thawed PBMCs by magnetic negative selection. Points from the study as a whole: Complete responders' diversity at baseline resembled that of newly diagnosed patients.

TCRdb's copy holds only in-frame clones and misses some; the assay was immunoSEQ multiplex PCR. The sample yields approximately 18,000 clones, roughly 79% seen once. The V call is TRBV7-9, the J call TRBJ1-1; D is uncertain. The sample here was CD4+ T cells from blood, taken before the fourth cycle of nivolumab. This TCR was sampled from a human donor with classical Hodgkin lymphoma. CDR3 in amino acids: CASSLVAVTEAFF. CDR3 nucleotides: TGTGCCAGCAGCTTAGTAGCGGTTACTGAAGCTTTCTTT. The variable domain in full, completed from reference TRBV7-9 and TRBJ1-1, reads DTGVSQNPRHKITKRGQNVTFRCDPISEHNRLYWYRQTLGQGPEFLTYFQNEAQLEKSRLLSDRFSAERPKGSFSTLEIQRTEQGDSAMYLCASSLVAVTEAFFGQGTRLTVV.